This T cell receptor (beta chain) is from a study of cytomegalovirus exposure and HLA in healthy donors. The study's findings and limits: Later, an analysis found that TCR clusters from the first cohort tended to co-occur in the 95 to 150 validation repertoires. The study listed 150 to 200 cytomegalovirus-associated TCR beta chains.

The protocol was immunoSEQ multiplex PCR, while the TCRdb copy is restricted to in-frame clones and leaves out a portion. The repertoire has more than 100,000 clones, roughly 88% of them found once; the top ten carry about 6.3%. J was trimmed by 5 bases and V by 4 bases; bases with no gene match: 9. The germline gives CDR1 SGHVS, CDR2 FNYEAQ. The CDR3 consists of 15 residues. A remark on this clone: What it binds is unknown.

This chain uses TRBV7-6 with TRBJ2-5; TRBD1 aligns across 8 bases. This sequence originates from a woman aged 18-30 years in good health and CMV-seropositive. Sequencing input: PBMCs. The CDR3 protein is CASSYRTGPEETQYF. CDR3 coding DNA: TGTGCCAGCAGCTACCGGACAGGGCCGGAGGAGACCCAGTACTTC. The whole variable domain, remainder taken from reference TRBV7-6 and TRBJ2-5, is GAGVSQSPRYKVTKRGQDVALRCDPISGHVSLYWYRQALGQGPEFLTYFNYEAQQDKSGLPNDRFSAERPEGSISTLTIQRTEQRDSAMYRCASSYRTGPEETQYFGPGTRLLVL.